This T cell receptor (beta chain) appears in the sequencing data of a study of blood T cell repertoires in COVID-19. Study summary: Samples came from the United States, Italy and Spain, spanning acute and convalescent COVID-19.

Libraries were prepared by immunoSEQ multiplex PCR; TCRdb keeps only in-frame clonotypes and omits some of them. The repertoire holds 260,000 or so clones, with 88% as singletons. The sequencing input was peripheral blood. The receptor was isolated from a man in his late teens or twenties with active or convalescent COVID-19.

CDR3 region: CASSYWRELAEAFF. Here the CDR3 DNA reads TGTGCCAGCAGTTATTGGAGGGAGTTGGCTGAAGCTTTCTTT. This chain uses TRBV6-2 or TRBV6-3 with TRBJ1-1; unclear D gene. Trimming stripped 3 bases from V and 6 bases from J, with 14 bases between. Germline CDR1 MNHEY, CDR2 SVGEGT. There are 14 residues in the CDR3.